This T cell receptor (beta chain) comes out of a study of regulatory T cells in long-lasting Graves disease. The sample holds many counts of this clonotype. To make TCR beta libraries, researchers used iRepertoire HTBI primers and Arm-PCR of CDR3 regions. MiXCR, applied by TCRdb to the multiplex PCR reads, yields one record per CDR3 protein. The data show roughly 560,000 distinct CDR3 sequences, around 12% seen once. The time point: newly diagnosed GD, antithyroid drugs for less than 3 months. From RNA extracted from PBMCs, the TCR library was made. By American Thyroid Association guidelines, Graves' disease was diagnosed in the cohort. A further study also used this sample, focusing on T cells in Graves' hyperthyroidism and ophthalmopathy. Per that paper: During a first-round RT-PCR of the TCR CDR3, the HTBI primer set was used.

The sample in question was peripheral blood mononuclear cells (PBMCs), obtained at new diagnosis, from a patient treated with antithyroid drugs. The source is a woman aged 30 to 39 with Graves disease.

CDR3 nucleotides: TGTGCCAGCAGAAAGAACACCGGGGAGCTGTTTTTT. It translates to CASRKNTGELFF. V gene TRBV6-1 combines with J gene TRBJ2-2; D remains unclear. This CDR3 has 12 residues. CDR1 and CDR2 (germline): MNHNS, SASEGT. Trimming took off 6 bases at V and 1 base at J, with 3 bases between the two ends.